This TCR beta chain emerged from a study of naive and memory T cell subsets. General study findings and limits: A few larger clonotypes appeared in naive repertoires, especially CD8, possibly memory cells re-expressing CD45RA.

The beta constant-region primer was an equimolar mix of two oligonucleotides covering TRBC1 and TRBC2. Ligated cDNA was amplified by four rounds of PCR with nested alpha and beta constant-region primers and SP2. TCRdb ran MiXCR on the UMI-ligation and nested PCR reads and lists one entry per CDR3 protein. The table has approximately 140,000 distinct CDR3 sequences, approximately 22% seen once. CD8 T cells were positively selected from what remained after CD4 positive selection. Details on this clonotype: Its target is not known.

Germline V CDR1 and CDR2: MNHNY, SVGAGI (reference sequence). J was trimmed by 4 bases and V by 2 bases; bases with no gene match: 3. The CDR3 has 16 amino acids. The specimen sequenced was naive CD4+ T cells from blood. This receptor was taken from a human donor in good health. The chain joins TRBV6-6 to TRBJ2-5, with 14 bases identical to TRBD2. This CDR3 is CASSYGTSGSSETQYF. As DNA, the CDR3 is TGTGCCAGCAGTTACGGGACTAGCGGGAGTTCAGAGACCCAGTACTTC.